This T cell receptor (beta chain) was recovered during a study of blood T cell repertoires in COVID-19. Study-level information: The study drew acute and convalescent COVID-19 samples from the United States, Italy and Spain. Sample material is recorded as cDNA or gDNA derived from T cells, B-cell-depleted T cells, or PBMCs.

V gave up 3 bases and J gave up 7 bases; unmatched junction bases: 10. Germline CDR1 and CDR2: MGHRA and YSYEKL. This CDR3 is 15 amino acids long. Original analysis: Reference gene primer amplification in the assay estimated nucleated cell counts. TCRdb keeps only in-frame clones here, not all; method: immunoSEQ multiplex PCR. V and J calls and clone size are as listed in that table; D and trimming were resolved from the DNA. The sample holds approximately 82,000 clones, more than 70% seen once. The sample consisted of peripheral blood. The sequence came from an older woman with acute or convalescent COVID-19. This sequence joins TRBV4-1 and TRBJ2-7, with 9 bases matching TRBD1. CDR3 loop: CASSQVPQGAEEQYF. CDR3 sequence (DNA): TGCGCCAGCAGCCAGGTACCACAGGGGGCCGAGGAGCAGTACTTC.